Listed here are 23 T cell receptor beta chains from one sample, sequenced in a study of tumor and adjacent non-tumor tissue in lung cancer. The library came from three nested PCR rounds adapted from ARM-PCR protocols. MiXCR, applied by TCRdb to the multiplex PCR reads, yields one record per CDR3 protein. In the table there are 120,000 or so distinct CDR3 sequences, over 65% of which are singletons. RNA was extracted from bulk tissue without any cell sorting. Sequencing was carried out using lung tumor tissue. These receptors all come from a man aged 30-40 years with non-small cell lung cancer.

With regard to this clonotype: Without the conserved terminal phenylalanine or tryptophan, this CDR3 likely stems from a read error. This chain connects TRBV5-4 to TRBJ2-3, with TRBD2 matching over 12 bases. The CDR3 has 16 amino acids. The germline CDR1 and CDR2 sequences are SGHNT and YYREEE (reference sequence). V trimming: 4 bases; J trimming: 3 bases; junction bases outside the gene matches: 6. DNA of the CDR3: TGTGCCAGCAGCACGACTAGCGGGGGAGTTACAGATACGCAGTATTTA. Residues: CASSTTSGGVTDTQYL.

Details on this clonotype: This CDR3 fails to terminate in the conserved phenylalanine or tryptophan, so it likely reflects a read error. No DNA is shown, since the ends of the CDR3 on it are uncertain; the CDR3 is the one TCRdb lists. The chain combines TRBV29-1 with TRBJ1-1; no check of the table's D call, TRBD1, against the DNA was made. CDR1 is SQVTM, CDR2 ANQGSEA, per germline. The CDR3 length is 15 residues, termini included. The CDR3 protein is CSVVFGLGGFDEASY.

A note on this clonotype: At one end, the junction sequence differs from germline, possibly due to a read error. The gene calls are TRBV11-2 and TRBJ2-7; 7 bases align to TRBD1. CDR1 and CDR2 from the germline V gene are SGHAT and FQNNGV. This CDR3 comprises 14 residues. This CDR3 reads CTSSPGIGGDEQYF. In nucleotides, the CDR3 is TGTACCAGCAGCCCAGGGATAGGGGGCGACGAGCAGTACTTC. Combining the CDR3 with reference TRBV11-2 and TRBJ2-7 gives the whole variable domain EAGVAQSPRYKIIEKRQSVAFWCNPISGHATLYWYQQILGQGPKLLIQFQNNGVVDDSQLPKDRFSAERLKGVDSTLKIQPAKLEDSAVYLCTSSPGIGGDEQYFGPGTRLTVT.

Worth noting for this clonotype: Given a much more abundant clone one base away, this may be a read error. In DNA, the CDR3 is TGTGCCAACAGCCGGACAGGGGGCGATGGCTACACCTTC. Its translation is CANSRTGGDGYTF. The chain couples TRBV6-5 to TRBJ1-2; 11 bases fit TRBD1. This CDR3 comprises 13 residues. Germline loops: CDR1 MNHEY, CDR2 SVGAGI. V was pared by 10 bases and J by 6 bases, with 7 bases of the junction left unmatched.

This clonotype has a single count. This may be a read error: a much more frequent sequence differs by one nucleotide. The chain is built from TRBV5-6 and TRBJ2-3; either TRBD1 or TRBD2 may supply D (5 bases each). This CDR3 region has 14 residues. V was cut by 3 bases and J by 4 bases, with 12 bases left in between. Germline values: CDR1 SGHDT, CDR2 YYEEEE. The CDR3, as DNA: TGTGCCAGCAGCTGGGTGGGGGTGGCAGATACGCAGTATTTT. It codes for CASSWVGVADTQYF.

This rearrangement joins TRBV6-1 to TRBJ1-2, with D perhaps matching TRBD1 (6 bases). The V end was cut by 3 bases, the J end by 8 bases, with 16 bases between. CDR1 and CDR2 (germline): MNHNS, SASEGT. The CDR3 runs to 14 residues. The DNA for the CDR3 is TGTGCCAGCAGTGATAGGGACATCAAGGCCGGCTACACCTTC. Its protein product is CASSDRDIKAGYTF.

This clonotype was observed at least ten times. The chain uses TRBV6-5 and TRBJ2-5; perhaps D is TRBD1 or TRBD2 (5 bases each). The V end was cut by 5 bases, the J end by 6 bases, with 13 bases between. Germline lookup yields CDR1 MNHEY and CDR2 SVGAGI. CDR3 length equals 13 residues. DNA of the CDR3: TGTGCCAGCAGTACAGGAGGAAAACAGACCCAGTACTTC. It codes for CASSTGGKQTQYF.

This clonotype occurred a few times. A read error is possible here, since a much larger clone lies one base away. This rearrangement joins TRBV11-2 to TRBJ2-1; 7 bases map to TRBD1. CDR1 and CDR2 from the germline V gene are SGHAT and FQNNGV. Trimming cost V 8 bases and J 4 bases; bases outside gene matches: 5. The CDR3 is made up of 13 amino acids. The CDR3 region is CASVRDRYNEQFF. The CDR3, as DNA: TGTGCCAGCGTCCGGGACAGATACAATGAGCAGTTCTTC.

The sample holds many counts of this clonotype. The CDR3 spells CSYTGGAWAFF. CDR3 DNA: TGCAGCTATACAGGGGGCGCGTGGGCTTTCTTT. The V and J genes are TRBV29-1 and TRBJ1-1, with 9 positions matching TRBD1. This CDR3 has 11 amino acids. Germline V gene lookup returns CDR1 SQVTM and CDR2 ANQGSEA. Trimming at V came to 8 bases and at J to 11 bases, leaving 9 bases not matched to a gene. Full variable domain (missing parts from reference TRBV29-1 and TRBJ1-1): SAVISQKPSRDICQRGTSLTIQCQVDSQVTMMFWYRQQPGQSLTLIATANQGSEATYESGFVIDKFPISRPNLTFSTLTVSNMSPEDSSIYLCSYTGGAWAFFGQGTRLTVV.

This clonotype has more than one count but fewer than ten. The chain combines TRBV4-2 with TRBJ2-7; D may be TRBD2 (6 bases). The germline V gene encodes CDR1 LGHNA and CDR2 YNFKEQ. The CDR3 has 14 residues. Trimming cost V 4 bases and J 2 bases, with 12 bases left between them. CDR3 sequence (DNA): TGTGCCAGCAGCCGTGGGACTTCCGCCTACGAGCAGTACTTC. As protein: CASSRGTSAYEQYF.

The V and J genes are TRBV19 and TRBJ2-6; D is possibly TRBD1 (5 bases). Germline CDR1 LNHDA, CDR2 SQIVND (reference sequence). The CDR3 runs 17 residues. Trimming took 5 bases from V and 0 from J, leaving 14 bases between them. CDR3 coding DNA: TGTGCCAGTAGTCCACAAGGGGCCGGCTCTGGGGCCAACGTCCTGACTTTC. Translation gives CASSPQGAGSGANVLTF.

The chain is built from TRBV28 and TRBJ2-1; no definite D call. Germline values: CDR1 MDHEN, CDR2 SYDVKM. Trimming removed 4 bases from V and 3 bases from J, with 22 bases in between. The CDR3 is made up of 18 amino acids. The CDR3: CASSSPITEKSFYNEQFF. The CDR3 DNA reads TGTGCCAGCAGTTCCCCCATAACAGAGAAGAGCTTCTACAATGAGCAGTTCTTC.

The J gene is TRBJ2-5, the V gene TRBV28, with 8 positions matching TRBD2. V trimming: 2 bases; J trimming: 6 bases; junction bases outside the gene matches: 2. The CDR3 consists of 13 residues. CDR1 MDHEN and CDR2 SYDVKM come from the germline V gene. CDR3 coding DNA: TGTGCCAGCAGTTTAGCGGGAGGAAAGACCCAGTACTTC. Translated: CASSLAGGKTQYF. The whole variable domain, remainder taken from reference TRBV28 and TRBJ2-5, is DVKVTQSSRYLVKRTGEKVFLECVQDMDHENMFWYRQDPGLGLRLIYFSYDVKMKEKGDIPEGYSVSREKKERFSLILESASTNQTSMYLCASSLAGGKTQYFGPGTRLLVL.

The CDR3: CASSPESGRASNEQYF. The CDR3 DNA follows: TGTGCCAGCAGCCCCGAAAGCGGGAGGGCCTCCAATGAGCAGTACTTC. This chain links TRBV28 with TRBJ2-7, with 10 bases aligning to TRBD2. V shed 6 bases and J 7 bases; nucleotides not matched to a gene: 15. This CDR3 spans 16 amino acids. Germline lookup yields CDR1 MDHEN and CDR2 SYDVKM.

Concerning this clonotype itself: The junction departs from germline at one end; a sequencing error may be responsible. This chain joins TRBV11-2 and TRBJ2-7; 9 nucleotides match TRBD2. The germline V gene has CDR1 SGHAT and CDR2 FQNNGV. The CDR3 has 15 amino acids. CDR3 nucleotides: TGTACCAGCAGCCCGGGGACGACTAGCGGTTACGAGGAGTACTTC. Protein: CTSSPGTTSGYEEYF.

CDR3 in amino acids: CASSPGGAKLYNKQFF. The CDR3 DNA reads as TGTGCCAGCAGTCCCGGGGGGGCTAAACTTTACAACAAGCAGTTCTTC. The J gene is TRBJ2-1, the V gene TRBV6-5, with 8 bases fitting TRBD2. Germline assignment: CDR1 MNHEY and CDR2 SVGAGI. Trimming took 5 bases from V and 11 from J; bases not matched to a gene: 17. The CDR3 consists of 16 residues.

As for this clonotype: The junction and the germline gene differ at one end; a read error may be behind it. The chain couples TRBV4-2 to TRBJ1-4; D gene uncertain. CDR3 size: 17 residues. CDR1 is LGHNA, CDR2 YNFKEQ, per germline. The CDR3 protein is CANSQEVGGRGGEKLFF. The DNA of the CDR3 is TGTGCCAACAGCCAAGAGGTTGGTGGGCGCGGTGGTGAAAAACTGTTTTTT.

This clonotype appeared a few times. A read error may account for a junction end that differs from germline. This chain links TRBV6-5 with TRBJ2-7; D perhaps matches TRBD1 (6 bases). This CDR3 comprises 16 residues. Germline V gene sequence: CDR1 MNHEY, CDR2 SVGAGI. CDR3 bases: TGTGCCACCAGTTACCAAGGGGGAGTAAGAACCTACGAGCAGTACTTC. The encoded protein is CATSYQGGVRTYEQYF.

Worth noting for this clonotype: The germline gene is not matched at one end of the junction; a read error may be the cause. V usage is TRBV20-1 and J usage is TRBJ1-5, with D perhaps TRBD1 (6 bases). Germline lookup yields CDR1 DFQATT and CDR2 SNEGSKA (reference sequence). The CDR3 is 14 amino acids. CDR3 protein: CSASGQNGNQSQHF. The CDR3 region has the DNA TGCAGTGCCTCGGGACAAAATGGCAATCAGTCCCAGCATTTT.

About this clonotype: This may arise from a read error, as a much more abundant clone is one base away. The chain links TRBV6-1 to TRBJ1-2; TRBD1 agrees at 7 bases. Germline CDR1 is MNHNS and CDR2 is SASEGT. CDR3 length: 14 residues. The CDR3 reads CANSASGTDYGYTF. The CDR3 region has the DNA TGTGCCAACAGTGCATCGGGGACAGATTATGGCTACACCTTC.

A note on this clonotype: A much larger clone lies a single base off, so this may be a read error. The CDR3 DNA reads TGTGCCAACAGCCCAAACCCCGGACATTCTAGCACAGATACGCAGTATTTT. It is translated as CANSPNPGHSSTDTQYF. J is TRBJ2-3 and V is TRBV7-3; tentatively, D is TRBD1 (5 bases). The CDR3 runs 17 residues. Germline V gene sequence: CDR1 SGHTA, CDR2 FQGTGA.

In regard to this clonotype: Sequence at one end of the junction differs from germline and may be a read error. The CDR3 DNA reads TGTGCCAGCAGCTTATTGGGTTACAATAAGCAATTCTTC. Translation: CASSLLGYNKQFF. The chain carries TRBV11-1 and TRBJ2-1; D gene unclear. CDR3 length equals 13 residues. CDR1 SGHAT and CDR2 FQDESV come from the germline V gene (reference sequence).

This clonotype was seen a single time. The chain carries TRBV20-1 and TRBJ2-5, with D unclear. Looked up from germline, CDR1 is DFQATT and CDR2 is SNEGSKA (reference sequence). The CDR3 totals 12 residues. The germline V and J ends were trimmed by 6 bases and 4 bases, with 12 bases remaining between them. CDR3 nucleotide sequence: TGCAGTGCAACCGGCCTCCGAGAGACCCAGTACTTC. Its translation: CSATGLRETQYF.